This TCR beta chain was sequenced during a study of regulatory T cells in long-lasting Graves disease. CDR3 regions were amplified by Arm-PCR using iRepertoire HTBI primers to build TCR beta libraries. TCRdb reprocessed the multiplex PCR reads with MiXCR, giving one entry per CDR3 protein. Of 400,000 to 650,000 distinct CDR3 sequences listed, about 16% are singletons. In germline, CDR1 is MNHNS, CDR2 SASEGT. This CDR3 has 14 residues. Trimming shortened V by 6 bases and J by 5 bases, and 16 bases separated the two germline ends. This clonotype appeared a few times. Time point meaning: newly diagnosed GD, antithyroid drugs for less than 3 months. Construction of the TCR library relied on RNA isolated from PBMCs. The same sample was also studied in work on T cells in Graves' hyperthyroidism and ophthalmopathy.

The rearrangement links TRBV6-1 to TRBJ2-5; possibly TRBD2 for D (5 bases). The sample here was peripheral blood mononuclear cells (PBMCs), taken at new diagnosis, from a patient treated with antithyroid drugs. The receptor was derived from a woman aged 35-65 years with Graves disease. The chain's CDR3 is CASSLGGMGETQYF. The CDR3 DNA sequence: TGTGCCAGCAGCCTAGGAGGCATGGGTGAGACCCAGTACTTC.